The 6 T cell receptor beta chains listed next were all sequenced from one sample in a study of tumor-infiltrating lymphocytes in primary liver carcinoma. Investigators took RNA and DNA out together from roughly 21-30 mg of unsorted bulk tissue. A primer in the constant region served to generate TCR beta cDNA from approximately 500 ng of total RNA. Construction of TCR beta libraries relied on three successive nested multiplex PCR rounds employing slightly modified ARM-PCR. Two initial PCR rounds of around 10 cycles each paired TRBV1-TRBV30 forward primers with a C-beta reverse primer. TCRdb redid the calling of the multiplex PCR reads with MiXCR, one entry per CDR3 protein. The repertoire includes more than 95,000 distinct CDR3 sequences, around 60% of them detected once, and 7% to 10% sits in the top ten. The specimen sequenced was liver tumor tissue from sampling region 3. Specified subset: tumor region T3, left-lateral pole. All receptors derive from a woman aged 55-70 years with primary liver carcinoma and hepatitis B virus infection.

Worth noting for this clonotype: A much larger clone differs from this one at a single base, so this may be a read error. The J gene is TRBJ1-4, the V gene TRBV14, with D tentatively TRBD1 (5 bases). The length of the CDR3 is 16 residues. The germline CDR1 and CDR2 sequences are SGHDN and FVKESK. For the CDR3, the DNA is TGTGCCAGGAGCCGAGTAGCAGGGAGTCTGGGAGAAAAACTGTTTTTT. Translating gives CARSRVAGSLGEKLFF.

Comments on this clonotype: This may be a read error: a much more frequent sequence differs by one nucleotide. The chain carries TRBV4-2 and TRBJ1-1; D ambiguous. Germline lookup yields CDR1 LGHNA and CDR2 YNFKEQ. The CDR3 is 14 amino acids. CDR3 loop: CGSSQDERNTEAFF. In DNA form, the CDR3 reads TGTGGCAGCAGCCAAGATGAGAGGAACACTGAAGCTTTCTTT.

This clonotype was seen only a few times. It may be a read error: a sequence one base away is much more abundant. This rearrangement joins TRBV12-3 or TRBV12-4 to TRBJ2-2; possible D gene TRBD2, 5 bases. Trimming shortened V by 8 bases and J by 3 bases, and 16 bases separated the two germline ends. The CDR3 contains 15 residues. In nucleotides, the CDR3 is TGTGCCAGCCCGGTTAGCGACCCGGACACCGGGGAGCTGTTTTTT. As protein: CASPVSDPDTGELFF.

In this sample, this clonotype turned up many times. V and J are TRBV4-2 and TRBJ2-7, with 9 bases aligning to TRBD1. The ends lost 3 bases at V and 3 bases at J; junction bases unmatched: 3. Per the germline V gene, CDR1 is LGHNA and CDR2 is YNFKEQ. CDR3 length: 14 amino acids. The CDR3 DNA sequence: TGTGCCAGCAGCCAGGGACAGGGAGACTACGAGCAGTACTTC. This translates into CASSQGQGDYEQYF.

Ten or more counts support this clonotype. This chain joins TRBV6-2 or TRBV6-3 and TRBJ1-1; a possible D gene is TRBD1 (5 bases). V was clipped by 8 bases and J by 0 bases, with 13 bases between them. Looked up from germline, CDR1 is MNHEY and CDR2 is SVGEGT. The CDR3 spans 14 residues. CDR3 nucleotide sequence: TGTGCCAGCCGGGGCATTTTACTGAACACTGAAGCTTTCTTT. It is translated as CASRGILLNTEAFF.

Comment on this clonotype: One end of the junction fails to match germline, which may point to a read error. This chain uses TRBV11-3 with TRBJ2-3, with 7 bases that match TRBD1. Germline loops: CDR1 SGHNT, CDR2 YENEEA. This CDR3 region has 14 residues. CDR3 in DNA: TGTGTCAGCATCCATCGGACAGGCACAAACACGCAGTATTTT. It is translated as CVSIHRTGTNTQYF.